This T cell receptor beta chain stems from a study of cytotoxic CD8 clonotypes in ibrutinib-treated CLL. The overall study: Among responders, roughly 24 were partial and 2 complete; after median about 70 months, approximately 15 stayed remitted and roughly 12 progressed. Study-level findings and limits: Sample timing was unmatched between remission and later-progressing patients; lymph nodes unstudied. Clonality went up at the time of ibrutinib response, stayed stable in sustained remission, and later dropped back toward its baseline level at progression.

On this clone itself: Its antigen remains unknown.

Sequencing sought depths of 1 in 200,000 to 1 in 1 million T cells. TCRdb's table, derived via immunoSEQ multiplex PCR, lists solely in-frame clones and lacks some. Here the sample spans 35,000 or so clones, about 70% being singletons. The CDR3 runs to 14 residues. V shed 2 bases and J shed 3 bases, with 11 bases lying between them. Germline CDR1 reads SGHNT; CDR2 reads YYREEE (reference sequence). The V and J genes are TRBV5-4 and TRBJ1-1, with a possible D match to TRBD1 (5 bases). Sample: PBMCs, taken at disease progression, from a patient treated with ibrutinib. The source is a human donor with chronic lymphocytic leukemia. This CDR3 is CASSFLGGDTEAFF. The CDR3 DNA reads as TGTGCCAGCAGCTTTCTGGGAGGGGACACTGAAGCTTTCTTT.